This is a list of T cell receptor beta chains from one sample in a study of cytomegalovirus exposure and HLA in healthy donors. Assay used: immunoSEQ multiplex PCR; TCRdb lists only in-frame clones, some missing. The sample gives 130,000 or so clones, around 72% of which show up once; approximately 1.5% is in the top ten. The sample was PBMCs. These receptors were obtained from a woman between 18 and 29 years old in good health and CMV-seronegative. Each CDR3 is given with its conserved first and last residue.

CDR3	J	length	V
CASSLMSGPYEQYF	TRBJ2-7	14	TRBV5-6
CAISAGAGQPQHF	TRBJ1-5	13	TRBV10-3
CAWVLGQGPNTDTQYF	TRBJ2-3	16	TRBV30
CASSFNREPNQPQHF	TRBJ1-5	15	TRBV6-1
CASSLRVGTEAFF	TRBJ1-1	13	TRBV5-1
CASSLNRGGEQYF	TRBJ2-7	13	TRBV7-2
CASSGLPSGNEQFF	TRBJ2-1	14	TRBV6-1
CASGRSSGSSTDTQYF	TRBJ2-3	16	TRBV12-5
CASTRGDGYTF	TRBJ1-2	11	TRBV19
CAISESLGGETQYF	TRBJ2-5	14	TRBV10-3
CASTRIPDSYEQYF	TRBJ2-7	14	TRBV7-2
CASSRGTGSDGYTF	TRBJ1-2	14	TRBV6-5
CASSYPRQGVRTGELFF	TRBJ2-2	17	TRBV7-8
CASSSRQGADEAFF	TRBJ1-1	14	TRBV7-9
CASSLLSMNTEAFF	TRBJ1-1	14	TRBV5-1
CASRRTSGSGEQYF	TRBJ2-7	14	TRBV13
CASSYSDGTAGETQYF	TRBJ2-5	16	TRBV28
CASSTWRRGPGNTEAFF	TRBJ1-1	17	TRBV5-1
CASSVGASGVETQYF	TRBJ2-5	15	TRBV9
CASSPQRASKIAETQYF	TRBJ2-5	17	TRBV21-1
CASSQEPSWPREQFF	TRBJ2-1	15	TRBV4-1
CSVDLPSTGRREKGNEQFF	TRBJ2-1	19	TRBV29-1
CATSTLGELFF	TRBJ2-2	11	TRBV15
CASRQIDLGLAGGNEQFF	TRBJ2-1	18	TRBV4-1
CASSQGGTSMYHEQFF	TRBJ2-1	16	TRBV4-1
CASSLGVTGQGETQYF	TRBJ2-5	16	TRBV11-2
CASSFRRLSYNEQFF	TRBJ2-1	15	TRBV19
CASIGQATGTGELFF	TRBJ2-2	15	TRBV6-5
CASSPQVRRANVLTF	TRBJ2-6	15	TRBV10-2
CASSIEFDRTEAFF	TRBJ1-1	14	TRBV19
CASSLGREETQYF	TRBJ2-5	13	TRBV11-2
CASSFPAGPHWDEQYF	TRBJ2-7	16	TRBV11-2
CSVEETSYNEQFF	TRBJ2-1	13	TRBV29-1
CASTPSGQTYEQYF	TRBJ2-7	14	TRBV6-6
CASSSRAGGIYEQYF	TRBJ2-7	15	TRBV2
CASSSRGLADNEQFF	TRBJ2-1	15	TRBV7-9
CSAGGHEQFF	TRBJ2-1	10	TRBV20-1
CASSLVGGARTGELFF	TRBJ2-2	16	TRBV5-1
CASRKTGDGNQPQHF	TRBJ1-5	15	TRBV19
CASSPQDRYYGYTF	TRBJ1-2	14	TRBV27
CASRRTGGEQYF	TRBJ2-7	12	TRBV6-5
CASTLPGQSSYNEQFF	TRBJ2-1	16	TRBV5-4
CASRGTQETQYF	TRBJ2-5	12	TRBV5-4
CASSPGGTELYEQYF	TRBJ2-7	15	TRBV5-6
CASSPYADTIYF	TRBJ1-3	12	TRBV18
CASSSYRDGETEAFF	TRBJ1-1	15	TRBV5-8
CASSVRGDEQYF	TRBJ2-7	12	TRBV2
CASSRTGSGANVLTF	TRBJ2-6	15	TRBV7-2
CASSPVWRTDTQYF	TRBJ2-3	14	TRBV27
CASSPVTGGYTF	TRBJ1-2	12	TRBV18
CASGWLADYNEQFF	TRBJ2-1	14	TRBV10-2
CSVALGQGREKLFF	TRBJ1-4	14	TRBV29-1
CASSPGKRAEAFF	TRBJ1-1	13	TRBV18